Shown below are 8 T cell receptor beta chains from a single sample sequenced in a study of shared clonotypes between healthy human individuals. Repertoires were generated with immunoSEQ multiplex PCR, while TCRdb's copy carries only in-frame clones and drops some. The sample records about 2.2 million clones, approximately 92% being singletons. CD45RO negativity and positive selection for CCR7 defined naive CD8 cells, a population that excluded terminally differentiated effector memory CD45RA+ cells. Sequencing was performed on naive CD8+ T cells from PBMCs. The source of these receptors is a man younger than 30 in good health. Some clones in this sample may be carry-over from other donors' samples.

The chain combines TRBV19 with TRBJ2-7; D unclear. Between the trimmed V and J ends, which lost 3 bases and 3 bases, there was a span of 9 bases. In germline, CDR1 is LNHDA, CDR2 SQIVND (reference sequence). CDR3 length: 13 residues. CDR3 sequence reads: CASSIWANYEQYF. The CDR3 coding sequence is TGTGCCAGTAGTATTTGGGCGAACTACGAGCAGTACTTC.

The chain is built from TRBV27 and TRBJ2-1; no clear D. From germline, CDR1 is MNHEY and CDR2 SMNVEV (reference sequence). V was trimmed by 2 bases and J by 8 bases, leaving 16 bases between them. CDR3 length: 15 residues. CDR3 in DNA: TGTGCCAGCAGTTTAGTAGTCAGGAAAGCAGATGAGCAGTTCTTC. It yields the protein CASSLVVRKADEQFF.

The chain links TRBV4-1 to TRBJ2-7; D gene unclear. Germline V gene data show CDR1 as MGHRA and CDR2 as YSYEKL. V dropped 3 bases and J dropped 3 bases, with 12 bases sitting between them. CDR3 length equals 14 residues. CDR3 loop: CASSHRAQNYEQYF. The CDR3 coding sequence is TGCGCCAGCAGCCACCGGGCCCAGAACTACGAGCAGTACTTC.

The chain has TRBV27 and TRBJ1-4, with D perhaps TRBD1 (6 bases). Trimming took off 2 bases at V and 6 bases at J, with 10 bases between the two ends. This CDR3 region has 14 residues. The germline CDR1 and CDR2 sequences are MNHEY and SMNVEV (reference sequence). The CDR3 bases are TGTGCCAGCAGTTTACGGGGGGCTGATGAAAAACTGTTTTTT. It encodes CASSLRGADEKLFF. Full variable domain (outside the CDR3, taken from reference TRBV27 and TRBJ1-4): EAQVTQNPRYLITVTGKKLTVTCSQNMNHEYMSWYRQDPGLGLRQIYYSMNVEVTDKGDVPEGYKVSRKEKRNFPLILESPSPNQTSLYFCASSLRGADEKLFFGSGTQLSVL.

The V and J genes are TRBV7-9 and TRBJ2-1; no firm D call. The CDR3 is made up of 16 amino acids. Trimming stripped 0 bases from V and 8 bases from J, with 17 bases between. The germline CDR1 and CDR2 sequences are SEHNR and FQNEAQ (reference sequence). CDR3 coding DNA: TGTGCCAGCAGCTTAGCGGCTCCCGTTCTAGGTCATGAGCAGTTCTTC. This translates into CASSLAAPVLGHEQFF.

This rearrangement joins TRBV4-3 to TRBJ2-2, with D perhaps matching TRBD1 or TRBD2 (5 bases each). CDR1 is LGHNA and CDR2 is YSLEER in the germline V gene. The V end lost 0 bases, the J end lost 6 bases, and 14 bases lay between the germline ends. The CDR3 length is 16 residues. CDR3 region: CASSQDSGAGSGELFF. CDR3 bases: TGCGCCAGCAGCCAAGATTCCGGGGCAGGGTCCGGGGAGCTGTTTTTT.

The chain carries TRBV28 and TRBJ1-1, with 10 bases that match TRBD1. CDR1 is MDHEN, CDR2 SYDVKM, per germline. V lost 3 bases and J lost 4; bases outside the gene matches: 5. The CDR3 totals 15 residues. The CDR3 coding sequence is TGTGCCAGCAGTTTTGGTAGGACAGGGGGCACTGAAGCTTTCTTT. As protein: CASSFGRTGGTEAFF.

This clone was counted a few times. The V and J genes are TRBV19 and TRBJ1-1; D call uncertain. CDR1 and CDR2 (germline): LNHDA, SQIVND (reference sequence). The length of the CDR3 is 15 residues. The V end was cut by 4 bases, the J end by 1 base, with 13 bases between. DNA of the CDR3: TGTGCCAGTAGTAGAACCGGTCGTACGAACACTGAAGCTTTCTTT. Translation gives CASSRTGRTNTEAFF.